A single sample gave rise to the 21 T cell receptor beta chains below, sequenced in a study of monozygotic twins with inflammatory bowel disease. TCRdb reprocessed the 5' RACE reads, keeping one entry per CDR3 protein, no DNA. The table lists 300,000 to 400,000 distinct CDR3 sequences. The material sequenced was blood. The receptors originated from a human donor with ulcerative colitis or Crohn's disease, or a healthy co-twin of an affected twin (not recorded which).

The CDR3 here is CSASRAGANVLTF. The chain is built from TRBV20-1 and TRBJ2-6; as DNA is missing, the TRBD1 call by TCRdb cannot be tested. The CDR3 contains 13 residues. CDR1 is DFQATT, CDR2 SNEGSKA, per germline (reference sequence).

CDR3 amino acids: CASSSGLETQYF. The rearrangement links TRBV5-1 to TRBJ2-5. The length of the CDR3 is 12 residues. CDR1 and CDR2 from the germline V gene are SGHRS and YFSETQ. Complete variable domain (other parts from reference TRBV5-1 and TRBJ2-5): KAGVTQTPRYLIKTRGQQVTLSCSPISGHRSVSWYQQTPGQGLQFLFEYFSETQRNKGNFPGRFSGRQFSNSRSEMNVSTLELGDSALYLCASSSGLETQYFGPGTRLLVL.

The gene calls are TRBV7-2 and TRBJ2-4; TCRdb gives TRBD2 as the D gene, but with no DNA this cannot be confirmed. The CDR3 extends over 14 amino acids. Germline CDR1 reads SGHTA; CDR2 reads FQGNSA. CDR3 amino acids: CASSLSREYDIQYF. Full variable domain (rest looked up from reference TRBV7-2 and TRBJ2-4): GAGVSQSPSNKVTEKGKDVELRCDPISGHTALYWYRQSLGQGLEFLIYFQGNSAPDKSGLPSDRFSAERTGGSVSTLTIQRTQQEDSAVYLCASSLSREYDIQYFGAGTRLSVL.

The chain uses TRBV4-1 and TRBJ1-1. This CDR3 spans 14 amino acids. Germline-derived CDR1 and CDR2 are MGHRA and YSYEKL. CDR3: CASSQDRFLYEAFF.

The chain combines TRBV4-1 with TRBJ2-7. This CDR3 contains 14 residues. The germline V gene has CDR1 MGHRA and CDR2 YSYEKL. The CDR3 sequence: CASSPSRGSYEQYF.

CDR3 region: CASSQGSGRRNEQFF. The V call is TRBV4-1, the J call TRBJ2-1. Germline CDR1 is MGHRA and CDR2 is YSYEKL. The CDR3 totals 15 residues.

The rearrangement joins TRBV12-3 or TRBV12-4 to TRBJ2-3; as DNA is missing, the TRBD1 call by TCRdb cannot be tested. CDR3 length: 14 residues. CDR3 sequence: CASSLSGDTDTQYF.

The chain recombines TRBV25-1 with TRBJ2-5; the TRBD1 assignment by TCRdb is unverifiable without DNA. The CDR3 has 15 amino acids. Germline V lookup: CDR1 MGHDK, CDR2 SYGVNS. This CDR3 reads CASSEHGTAGETQYF.

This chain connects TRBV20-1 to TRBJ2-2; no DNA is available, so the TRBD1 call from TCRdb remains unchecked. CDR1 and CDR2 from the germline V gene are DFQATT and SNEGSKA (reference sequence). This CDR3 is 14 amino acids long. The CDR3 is CSAPGRKNTGELFF.

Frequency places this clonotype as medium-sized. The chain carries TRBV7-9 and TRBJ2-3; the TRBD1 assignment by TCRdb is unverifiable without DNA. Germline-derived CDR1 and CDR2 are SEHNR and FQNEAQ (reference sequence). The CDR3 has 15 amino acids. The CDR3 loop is CASSSPAQAMDTQYF.

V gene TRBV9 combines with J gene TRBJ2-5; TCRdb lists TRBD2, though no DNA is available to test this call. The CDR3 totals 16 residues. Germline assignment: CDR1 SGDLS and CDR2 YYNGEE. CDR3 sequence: CASSPRTSGGGETQYF.

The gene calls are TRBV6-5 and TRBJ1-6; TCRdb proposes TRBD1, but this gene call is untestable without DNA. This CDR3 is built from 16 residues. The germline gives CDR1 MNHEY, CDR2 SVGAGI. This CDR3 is CASSYSGTDDNSPLHF.

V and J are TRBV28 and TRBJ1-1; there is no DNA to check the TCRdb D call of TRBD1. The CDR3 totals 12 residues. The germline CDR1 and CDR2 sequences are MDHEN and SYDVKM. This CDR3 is CASIALRQEAFF.

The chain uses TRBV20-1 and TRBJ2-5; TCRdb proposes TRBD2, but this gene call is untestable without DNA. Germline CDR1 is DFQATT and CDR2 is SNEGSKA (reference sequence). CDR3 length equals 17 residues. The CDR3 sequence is CSARAGIATSRGETQYF.

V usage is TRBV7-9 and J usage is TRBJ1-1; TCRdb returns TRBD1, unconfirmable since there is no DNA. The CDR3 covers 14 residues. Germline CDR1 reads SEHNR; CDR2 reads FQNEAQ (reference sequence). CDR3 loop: CASSLAGKGTEAFF.

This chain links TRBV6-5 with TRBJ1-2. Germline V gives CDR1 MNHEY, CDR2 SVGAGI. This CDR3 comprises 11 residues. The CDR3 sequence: CASTGAYGYTF.

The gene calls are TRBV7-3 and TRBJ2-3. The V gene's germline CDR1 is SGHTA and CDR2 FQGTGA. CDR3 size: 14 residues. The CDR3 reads CASSLEGLTDTQYF.

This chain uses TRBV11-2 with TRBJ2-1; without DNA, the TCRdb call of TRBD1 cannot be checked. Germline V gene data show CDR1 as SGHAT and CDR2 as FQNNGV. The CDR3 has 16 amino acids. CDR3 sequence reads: CASSLAPRGRDHEQFF.

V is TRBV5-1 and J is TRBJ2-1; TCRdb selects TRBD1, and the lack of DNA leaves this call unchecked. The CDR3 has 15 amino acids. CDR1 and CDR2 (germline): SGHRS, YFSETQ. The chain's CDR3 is CASSPATGTVNEQFF.

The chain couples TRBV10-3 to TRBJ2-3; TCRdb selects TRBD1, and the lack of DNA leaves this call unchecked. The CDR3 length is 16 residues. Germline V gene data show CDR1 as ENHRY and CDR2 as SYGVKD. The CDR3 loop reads CAISGGGGPSTDTQYF.

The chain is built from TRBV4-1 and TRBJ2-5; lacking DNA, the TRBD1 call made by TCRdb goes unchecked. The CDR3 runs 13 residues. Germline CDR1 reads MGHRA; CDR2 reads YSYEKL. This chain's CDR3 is CASSQDRGETQYF.